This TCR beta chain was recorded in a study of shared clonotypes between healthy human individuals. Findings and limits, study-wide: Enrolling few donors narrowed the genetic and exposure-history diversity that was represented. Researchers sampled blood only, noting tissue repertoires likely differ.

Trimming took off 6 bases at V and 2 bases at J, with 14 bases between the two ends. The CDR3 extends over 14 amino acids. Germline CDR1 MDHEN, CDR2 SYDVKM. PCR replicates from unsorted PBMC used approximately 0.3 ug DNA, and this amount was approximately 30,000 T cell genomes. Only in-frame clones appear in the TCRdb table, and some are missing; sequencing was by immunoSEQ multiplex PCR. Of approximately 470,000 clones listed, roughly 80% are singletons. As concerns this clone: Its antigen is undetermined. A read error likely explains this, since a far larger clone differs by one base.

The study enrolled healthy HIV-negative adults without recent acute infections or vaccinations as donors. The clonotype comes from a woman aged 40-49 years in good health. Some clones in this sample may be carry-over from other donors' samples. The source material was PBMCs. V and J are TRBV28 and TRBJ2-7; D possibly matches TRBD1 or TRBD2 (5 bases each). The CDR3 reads CASRLAGTPYEQYF. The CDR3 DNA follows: TGTGCCAGCAGGCTAGCAGGGACCCCCTACGAGCAGTACTTC.